This TCR beta chain stems from a study of CD8+ T cells in alopecia areata. Study-level information: Treated patients were given oral tofacitinib, which was dosed at 5 to 10 mg twice daily. Study-wide points: Elevated clonality characterized lesional scalp relative to normal scalp, particularly in alopecia totalis/universalis. Patients showed less clear TCR sequence sharing than mice, possibly partly because of HLA diversity.

In germline, CDR1 is LGHNT, CDR2 FRNRAP. The V and J ends lost 2 bases and 5 bases, in that order; junction bases with no gene match: 6. The CDR3 covers 16 residues. cDNA prepared by RNA extraction and subsequent reverse transcription served as the template for sequencing. The assay was immunoSEQ multiplex PCR, and TCRdb's table has in-frame clones only and misses some. The repertoire includes about 160,000 clones, less than 70% of them detected once, and approximately 0.91% sits in the top ten. This sample's treatment: oral pan-JAK inhibitor, 5-10 mg twice daily. Peripheral blood and lesional scalp punch biopsies came from alopecia areata patients. On this clone itself: Its antigen is still unknown.

The TCR originated in a human donor with alopecia areata. This rearrangement joins TRBV12-5 to TRBJ2-3; 11 nucleotides match TRBD2. This specimen consisted of CD4+ T cells sorted from blood, obtained at week 4, from a patient treated with tofacitinib. The CDR3 coding sequence is TGTGCTAGTGGTTTGCTAGCGGGGGGCCCCGGAGATACGCAGTATTTT. It yields the protein CASGLLAGGPGDTQYF.